These 22 T cell receptor beta chains came from one sample sequenced in a study of response to subunit inactivated influenza vaccine. A single record per CDR3 protein comes from TCRdb applying MiXCR to the RT-PCR reads. This sample has hundreds of thousands of distinct CDR3 sequences; approximately 24% occur once, and the top ten carry 1.9%. This specimen consisted of CD4+ T cells sorted from PBMCs, obtained more than 4 days after vaccination. These receptors were obtained from a man aged 45 to 65 who received an inactivated influenza vaccine.

CDR3 residues: CASSLEARSLGTEAFF. The CDR3 bases are TGCGCCAGCAGCTTGGAGGCCAGGTCCCTTGGGACTGAAGCTTTCTTT. V usage is TRBV5-1 and J usage is TRBJ1-1; D is uncertain. This CDR3 comprises 16 residues. V was shortened by 0 bases and J by 5 bases, with 17 bases between the two germline ends. CDR1 is SGHRS and CDR2 is YFSETQ in the germline V gene.

The gene calls are TRBV28 and TRBJ2-7; 8 positions agree with TRBD1. CDR1 MDHEN and CDR2 SYDVKM come from the germline V gene. With 6 bases clipped from V and 5 bases from J, the junction kept 9 bases outside the gene matches. The CDR3 length is 14 residues. This CDR3 reads CASSNSGQGHEQYF. CDR3 DNA: TGTGCCAGCAGCAATAGTGGACAGGGCCACGAGCAGTACTTC.

This rearrangement joins TRBV4-1 to TRBJ2-3; D gene ambiguous. CDR1 MGHRA and CDR2 YSYEKL come from the germline V gene. This CDR3 is 15 amino acids long. The V and J ends lost 4 bases and 2 bases respectively, with 13 bases between them. CDR3 sequence reads: CASSPSGSLTDTQYF. The DNA for the CDR3 is TGCGCCAGCAGCCCCAGTGGGTCTCTCACAGATACGCAGTATTTT.

This clonotype was detected a few times. The V call is TRBV4-3, the J call TRBJ2-1; D gene ambiguous. Germline loops: CDR1 LGHNA, CDR2 YSLEER. The CDR3 is 13 amino acids. Trimming left V 4 bases short and J 3 bases short, with 7 bases between. CDR3 protein: CASSLENYNEQFF. Here the CDR3 DNA reads TGCGCCAGCAGCCTTGAGAACTACAATGAGCAGTTCTTC.

The CDR3 sequence: CAWSFPGLAGVDTQYF. Written as DNA, the CDR3 is TGTGCCTGGAGTTTCCCGGGACTAGCGGGAGTGGATACGCAGTATTTT. The chain couples TRBV30 to TRBJ2-3, with 14 bases that match TRBD2. CDR3 length equals 16 residues. Unmatched junction bases numbered 7, after V lost 2 bases and J lost 6 bases. Germline V gene data show CDR1 as GTSNPN and CDR2 as SVGIG (reference sequence).

The chain joins TRBV19 to TRBJ2-1, with 8 bases fitting TRBD2. After removal of 10 bases from V and 11 bases from J, the junction contained 16 bases not matched to a gene. Germline V gene sequence: CDR1 LNHDA, CDR2 SQIVND (reference sequence). CDR3 length: 14 residues. The CDR3 here is CATTPRGRTPQQFF. The CDR3 bases are TGTGCCACCACACCCCGCGGGAGGACCCCCCAGCAGTTCTTC. The full variable domain, in which reference TRBV19 and TRBJ2-1 provide the parts outside the CDR3, is DGGITQSPKYLFRKEGQNVTLSCEQNLNHDAMYWYRQDPGQGLRLIYYSQIVNDFQKGDIAEGYSVSREKKESFPLTVTSAQKNPTAFYLCATTPRGRTPQQFFGPGTRLTVL.

The CDR3 DNA follows: TGTGCCAGCAGTCCACAGGGGCGAAGGGCCAAAAACATTCAGTACTTC. Protein product: CASSPQGRRAKNIQYF. V gene TRBV12-3 or TRBV12-4 combines with J gene TRBJ2-4; the match to TRBD1 covers 7 bases. The ends lost 5 bases at V and 1 base at J; junction bases unmatched: 8. This CDR3 is 16 amino acids long.

The chain has TRBV29-1 and TRBJ2-3, with D possibly TRBD1 on 5 matching bases. Germline values: CDR1 SQVTM, CDR2 ANQGSEA. This CDR3 region has 13 residues. Trimming shortened V by 3 bases and J by 6 bases, and 13 bases separated the two germline ends. The CDR3 reads CSVDPGILDTQYF. CDR3 nucleotide sequence: TGCAGCGTTGACCCAGGGATCTTGGATACGCAGTATTTT.

The genes are TRBV10-3 and TRBJ2-7; D gene uncertain. Looked up from germline, CDR1 is ENHRY and CDR2 is SYGVKD. The length of the CDR3 is 11 residues. V lost 3 bases, J lost 7 bases, and 7 bases lay in between. The CDR3 coding sequence is TGTGCCATCAGTGACGGGTATGAGCAGTACTTC. This translates into CAISDGYEQYF.

The V gene is TRBV15, the J gene TRBJ2-3, with D unclear. Germline V gene sequence: CDR1 LNHNV, CDR2 YYDKDF (reference sequence). V lost 4 bases, J lost 0 bases, and 5 bases lay in between. The CDR3 covers 13 residues. CDR3 sequence (DNA): TGTGCCACCAGCAAACCTAGCACAGATACGCAGTATTTT. Amino acid sequence: CATSKPSTDTQYF.

This sequence joins TRBV2 and TRBJ1-4; TRBD1 aligns across 10 bases. V lost 7 bases, J lost 7 bases, and 6 bases stayed unmatched. The CDR3 spans 14 residues. The germline V gene has CDR1 SNHLY and CDR2 FYNNEI. The CDR3 nucleotides read TGTGCCAGCACTACGGACAGGGGGATTGAAAAACTGTTTTTT. This codes for CASTTDRGIEKLFF.

The J gene is TRBJ2-7, the V gene TRBV5-1; D remains unclear. CDR1 and CDR2 from the germline V gene are SGHRS and YFSETQ. V was trimmed by 4 bases and J by 1 base, leaving 15 bases between them. The CDR3 covers 15 residues. The CDR3 nucleotides read TGCGCCAGCAGCCAGGTTCCCTTGGGATCCTACGAGCAGTACTTC. It is translated as CASSQVPLGSYEQYF. The full variable domain, rest sourced from reference TRBV5-1 and TRBJ2-7, is KAGVTQTPRYLIKTRGQQVTLSCSPISGHRSVSWYQQTPGQGLQFLFEYFSETQRNKGNFPGRFSGRQFSNSRSEMNVSTLELGDSALYLCASSQVPLGSYEQYFGPGTRLTVT.

The chain combines TRBV7-9 with TRBJ2-7, with TRBD1 matching 9 bases. Germline CDR1 reads SEHNR; CDR2 reads FQNEAQ (reference sequence). Trimming removed 5 bases from V and 6 bases from J; junction bases left unmatched: 14. The CDR3 is 16 residues long. The CDR3 DNA is TGTGCCAGCAGCCCGAACCCCGGGACAGGGCCTCTCGAGCAGTACTTC. As protein: CASSPNPGTGPLEQYF.

This clonotype showed up just a few times. The chain's CDR3 is CSTRTGPFGTEAFF. In DNA form, the CDR3 reads TGCAGCACTAGGACAGGGCCTTTCGGCACTGAAGCTTTCTTT. The chain carries TRBV29-1 and TRBJ1-1; 8 nucleotides align to TRBD1. The junction had 12 bases not matched to a gene; V was cut back by 8 bases and J by 4 bases. Germline CDR1 reads SQVTM; CDR2 reads ANQGSEA. There are 14 residues in the CDR3.

V and J are TRBV5-1 and TRBJ2-5; TRBD1 matches 8 bases. Germline V gives CDR1 SGHRS, CDR2 YFSETQ. V was clipped by 4 bases and J by 2 bases; unmatched bases: 7. This CDR3 has 15 residues. CDR3 nucleotide sequence: TGCGCCAGCAGCCCAGGACAGGGCCTTCAAGAGACCCAGTACTTC. It encodes CASSPGQGLQETQYF.

The CDR3 sequence is CASSPTLRDNEQFF. CDR3 sequence (DNA): TGTGCCAGCAGCCCGACCCTCAGGGACAATGAGCAGTTCTTC. V gene TRBV5-5 combines with J gene TRBJ2-1, with D possibly TRBD1 on 5 matching bases. The V gene's germline CDR1 is SGHKS and CDR2 YYEKEE (reference sequence). The CDR3 runs 14 residues. Trimming took off 4 bases at V and 5 bases at J, with 13 bases between the two ends.

This clonotype occurred a few times. The genes are TRBV4-3 and TRBJ2-3, with 8 bases fitting TRBD2. The CDR3 sequence is 12 residues long. V lost 8 bases and J lost 5; bases outside the gene matches: 3. Germline values: CDR1 LGHNA, CDR2 YSLEER. This CDR3 is CASGAGGDTQYF. The CDR3 DNA reads TGCGCCAGCGGGGCGGGAGGAGATACGCAGTATTTT.

The V gene is TRBV15, the J gene TRBJ1-5, with 11 positions matching TRBD1. Unmatched junction bases numbered 6, after V lost 1 base and J lost 4 bases. The CDR3 is 17 residues long. Germline loops: CDR1 LNHNV, CDR2 YYDKDF (reference sequence). In nucleotides, the CDR3 is TGTGCCACCAGCAGAGCCCCCGGGACAGGGGGTAATCAGCCCCAGCATTTT. It codes for CATSRAPGTGGNQPQHF.

This rearrangement joins TRBV29-1 to TRBJ1-5, with TRBD1 as a possible D gene (5 bases). The germline gives CDR1 SQVTM, CDR2 ANQGSEA. CDR3 length: 13 residues. Trimming removed 4 bases from V and 3 bases from J, with 10 bases in between. The CDR3 sequence: CSVVGGFNQPQHF. DNA of the CDR3: TGCAGCGTTGTCGGGGGGTTCAATCAGCCCCAGCATTTT.

This clonotype occurred a few times. The V and J genes are TRBV2 and TRBJ2-7; possible D gene TRBD2, 5 bases. The CDR3 loop spans 13 amino acids. Germline assignment: CDR1 SNHLY and CDR2 FYNNEI. V shed 10 bases and J shed 3 bases, with 16 bases lying between them. The CDR3 DNA reads as TGTGCCACCGCACCGACACTAGGCTACGAGCAGTACTTC. It encodes CATAPTLGYEQYF.

This clonotype was seen repeatedly, ten times or more. The chain has TRBV5-1 and TRBJ2-7, with TRBD2 identical over 9 bases. This CDR3 contains 15 residues. Germline CDR1 reads SGHRS; CDR2 reads YFSETQ. V lost 0 bases and J lost 2; bases outside the gene matches: 3. CDR3 nucleotides: TGCGCCAGCAGCTTGGGTTCTAGCGGGACCTACGAGCAGTACTTC. As protein: CASSLGSSGTYEQYF.

The J gene is TRBJ2-7, the V gene TRBV5-4; unclear D gene. The CDR3 runs 15 residues. Germline V gene lookup returns CDR1 SGHNT and CDR2 YYREEE (reference sequence). V gave up 3 bases and J gave up 0 bases, with 13 bases separating them. CDR3 sequence reads: CASSSRGRPSYEQYF. The CDR3 region has the DNA TGTGCCAGCAGCTCCCGTGGTAGGCCCTCCTACGAGCAGTACTTC.